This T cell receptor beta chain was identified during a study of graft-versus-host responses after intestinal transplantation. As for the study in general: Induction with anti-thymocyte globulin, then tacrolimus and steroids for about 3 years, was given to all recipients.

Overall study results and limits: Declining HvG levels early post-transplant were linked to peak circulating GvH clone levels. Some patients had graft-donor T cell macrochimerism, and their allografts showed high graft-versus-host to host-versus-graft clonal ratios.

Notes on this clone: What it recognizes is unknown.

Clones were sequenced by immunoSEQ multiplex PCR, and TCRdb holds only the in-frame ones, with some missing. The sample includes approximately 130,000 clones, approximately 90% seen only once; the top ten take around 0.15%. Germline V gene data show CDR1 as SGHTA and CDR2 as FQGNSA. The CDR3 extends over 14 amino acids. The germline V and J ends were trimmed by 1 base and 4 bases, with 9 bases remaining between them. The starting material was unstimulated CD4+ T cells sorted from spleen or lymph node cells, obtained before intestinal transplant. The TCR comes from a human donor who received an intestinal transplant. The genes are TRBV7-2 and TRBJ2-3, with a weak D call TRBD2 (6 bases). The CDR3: CASSLVGGADTQYF. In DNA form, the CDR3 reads TGTGCCAGCAGCTTAGTGGGAGGCGCAGATACGCAGTATTTT.